This T cell receptor (beta chain) was recorded in a study of monozygotic twins with inflammatory bowel disease. Study-wide results and limits: Lower TCRbeta diversity (inverse Simpson) was seen in IBD patients than in healthy co-twins.

TCRdb re-called the 5' RACE reads and catalogs CDR3 proteins one per entry, DNA excluded. The clone table shows under 200,000 distinct CDR3 sequences, with the ten largest holding 2.8%. A note on this clonotype: Its antigen is unknown.

Germline V gene lookup returns CDR1 SGHNT and CDR2 YYREEE (reference sequence). The CDR3 is 15 amino acids. The material sequenced was blood. The chain recombines TRBV5-4 with TRBJ2-1; TCRdb indicates TRBD1, and absent DNA this call remains unverified. This receptor was taken from a human donor with ulcerative colitis or Crohn's disease, or a healthy co-twin of an affected twin (not recorded which). The CDR3 spells CASSLEGRKSNEQFF.